A selection of T cell receptor beta chains follows, all from one sample in a study of T cells after yellow fever vaccination. TCRdb reprocessed the 5' RACE reads with MiXCR, giving one entry per CDR3 protein. The sample yields a few hundred thousand distinct CDR3 sequences, about a sixth seen once. The specimen was PBMCs, collected roughly 5 days after the first yellow fever vaccination. These TCRs come from a man aged 18 to 35 who received the YFV17D yellow fever vaccine. Both conserved end residues are part of each CDR3. The listing skips clone size in some rows; elsewhere it reads once, few, many or a size class.

j_gene: TRBJ2-2
abundance: many
v_gene: TRBV7-2
CDR3aa: CASSSGQGTGELFF

j_gene: TRBJ1-1
abundance: .
v_gene: TRBV24-1
CDR3aa: CATSPPDLMGWNTEAFF

j_gene: TRBJ2-7
abundance: .
v_gene: TRBV6-2/TRBV6-3
CDR3aa: CASSRGLAGSYSYEQYF

j_gene: TRBJ2-3
abundance: .
v_gene: TRBV12-5
CDR3aa: CAITSGFTDTQYF

j_gene: TRBJ2-5
abundance: .
v_gene: TRBV5-1
CDR3aa: CASSFQGIQETQYF

j_gene: TRBJ2-3
abundance: few
v_gene: TRBV24-1
CDR3aa: CATSEGAAEDTQYF

j_gene: TRBJ2-3
abundance: .
v_gene: TRBV29-1
CDR3aa: CSVPQGSDMQYF

j_gene: TRBJ2-3
abundance: .
v_gene: TRBV18
CDR3aa: CASSPSGTGYSDTQYF

j_gene: TRBJ1-2
abundance: many
v_gene: TRBV28
CDR3aa: CASGMSYGYTF

j_gene: TRBJ1-4
abundance: many
v_gene: TRBV9
CDR3aa: CASSRGKGAGEKLFF

j_gene: TRBJ2-3
abundance: .
v_gene: TRBV5-5
CDR3aa: CASSSIIAGGPDTQYF

j_gene: TRBJ2-5
abundance: many
v_gene: TRBV30
CDR3aa: CAWSEQGETQYF

j_gene: TRBJ2-3
abundance: many
v_gene: TRBV20-1
CDR3aa: CSARERTDTQYF

j_gene: TRBJ2-1
abundance: .
v_gene: TRBV19
CDR3aa: CASSIYGGEQFF

j_gene: TRBJ1-2
abundance: few
v_gene: TRBV7-8
CDR3aa: CASSSGQGAYGYTF

j_gene: TRBJ2-2
abundance: few
v_gene: TRBV7-8
CDR3aa: CASSLAPSGGRGELFF

j_gene: TRBJ1-3
abundance: .
v_gene: TRBV4-1
CDR3aa: CASSHLGGGNTIYF

j_gene: TRBJ1-4
abundance: .
v_gene: TRBV12-3/TRBV12-4
CDR3aa: CASLSTGGSLELFF

j_gene: TRBJ1-2
abundance: .
v_gene: TRBV6-5
CDR3aa: CASSYSPPGLRSGYTF

j_gene: TRBJ1-1
abundance: .
v_gene: TRBV5-1
CDR3aa: CASSLALGAGNTEAFF

j_gene: TRBJ2-3
abundance: few
v_gene: TRBV5-1
CDR3aa: CASSLQATTDTQYF

j_gene: TRBJ2-3
abundance: .
v_gene: TRBV12-3/TRBV12-4
CDR3aa: CAFSLLFPFGGTTDTQYF

j_gene: TRBJ2-3
abundance: many
v_gene: TRBV3-1
CDR3aa: CASSQTDTQYF

j_gene: TRBJ1-1
abundance: .
v_gene: TRBV4-1
CDR3aa: CASSQDFGGVGTEAFF

j_gene: TRBJ2-1
abundance: few
v_gene: TRBV6-6
CDR3aa: CASAGEQFF

j_gene: TRBJ2-3
abundance: .
v_gene: TRBV7-9
CDR3aa: CASSLAGQGAQGDTQYF

j_gene: TRBJ2-7
abundance: .
v_gene: TRBV29-1
CDR3aa: CSVKGGVDEYF

j_gene: TRBJ1-5
abundance: .
v_gene: TRBV7-8
CDR3aa: CASSLIVSNQLQHF

j_gene: TRBJ2-7
abundance: .
v_gene: TRBV12-3/TRBV12-4
CDR3aa: CASSYTPSGQGREQYF

j_gene: TRBJ1-1
abundance: few
v_gene: TRBV12-3/TRBV12-4
CDR3aa: CASSPTLTEAFF

j_gene: TRBJ2-5
abundance: few
v_gene: TRBV18
CDR3aa: CASSPPPGPETQYF

j_gene: TRBJ2-1
abundance: few
v_gene: TRBV20-1
CDR3aa: CSARDRLAGTNEQFF

j_gene: TRBJ2-5
abundance: .
v_gene: TRBV20-1
CDR3aa: CSARDSRGPQETQYF

j_gene: TRBJ2-2
abundance: .
v_gene: TRBV14
CDR3aa: CASSRDSTGELFF

j_gene: TRBJ2-1
abundance: few
v_gene: TRBV10-3
CDR3aa: CAISESRGAQFF

j_gene: TRBJ1-2
abundance: .
v_gene: TRBV7-3
CDR3aa: CASSLNQGSYGYTF

j_gene: TRBJ2-3
abundance: .
v_gene: TRBV5-1
CDR3aa: CASSWTGGGTDTQYF

j_gene: TRBJ2-1
abundance: few
v_gene: TRBV12-3/TRBV12-4
CDR3aa: CASSRPVGNEQFF

j_gene: TRBJ2-7
abundance: few
v_gene: TRBV9
CDR3aa: CASSVGGVGEQYF

j_gene: TRBJ1-5
abundance: few
v_gene: TRBV19
CDR3aa: CASSWGQINQPQHF

j_gene: TRBJ2-5
abundance: .
v_gene: TRBV20-1
CDR3aa: CSAPRRGEETQYF

j_gene: TRBJ2-1
abundance: .
v_gene: TRBV24-1
CDR3aa: CATSDFSAGEEQFF